This T cell receptor beta chain is drawn from a study of T cell responses to AZD1222 COVID-19 vaccine. The study's findings and limits: Scientists sampled the repertoires only once the peak T cell response had passed.

A word on this clone: Its antigen is undetermined.

Germline V gene data show CDR1 as SGHVS and CDR2 as FQNEAQ. The CDR3 loop spans 15 amino acids. V was pared by 5 bases and J by 8 bases, with 18 bases between. Sequencing used immunoSEQ multiplex PCR; TCRdb keeps in-frame clones, though not all of them. This sample has 95,000 to 110,000 clones, with around 89% found just once. The chain recombines TRBV7-8 with TRBJ1-4, with a weak D call TRBD1 (6 bases). The source of this sequence is an adult in good health. The sample consisted of peripheral blood, taken on day 0 of AZD1222 vaccination. CDR3 amino acids: CASSRAGRGGEKLFF. The CDR3, as DNA: TGTGCCAGCAGCAGGGCGGGCAGGGGCGGCGAAAAACTGTTTTTT.